Listed below are T cell receptor beta chains from one sample, sequenced in a study of beta chain features in type 1 diabetes. The data were produced by immunoSEQ multiplex PCR, yet TCRdb's version contains in-frame clones alone and is incomplete. The sample yields 550,000 to 850,000 clones, roughly 12% seen once. The sample comprised naive CD4+ T cells from blood. The receptors were sampled from a man in his late teens or twenties with type 1 diabetes. Both conserved end residues are part of each CDR3. The D gene is left open where the match is weak. The size of a clone is reported for some rows only, either as once, few or many, or as a class for expanded clones.

J,D,V,size,DNA,CDR3
TRBJ1-2,.,TRBV10-1,.,TGCGCCAGCAGTGACCCGCGTCTAGGGGGCTACACCTTC,CASSDPRLGGYTF
TRBJ2-2,.,TRBV30,.,TGTGCCTGGAGTGTACACGGGAACACCGGGGAGCTGTTTTTT,CAWSVHGNTGELFF
TRBJ2-7,.,TRBV5-6,.,TGTGCCAGCAGCCTACTACAGGGTTGGTACGAGCAGTACTTC,CASSLLQGWYEQYF
TRBJ1-4,.,TRBV6-4,.,TGTGCCAGCAGCCCTCGACCTGGGGGCGGCGAAAAACTGTTTTTT,CASSPRPGGGEKLFF
TRBJ1-2,.,TRBV20-1,.,TGCAGTGCTCCTAGGGGTGCGGGCTACACCTTC,CSAPRGAGYTF
TRBJ2-7,.,TRBV21-1,few,TGTGCCAGCCTCCCAGCGGGGGGGACATCCTACGAGCAGTACTTC,CASLPAGGTSYEQYF
TRBJ1-5,.,TRBV25-1,few,TGTGCCAGCAGTGAATCAAGGGGGAGCAATCAGCCCCAGCATTTT,CASSESRGSNQPQHF
TRBJ1-4,.,TRBV4-1,.,TGCGCCAGCAGCCAAGAGTCCGGGGGAAGAGAAAAACTGTTTTTT,CASSQESGGREKLFF
TRBJ1-1,.,TRBV7-9,.,TGTGCCAGCAGCTTAGTATTCGACGGTACTGAAGCTTTCTTT,CASSLVFDGTEAFF
TRBJ2-1,TRBD2,TRBV30,.,TGTGCCTGGAGGGCACTAGCGGGGGGATACAATGAGCAGTTCTTC,CAWRALAGGYNEQFF
TRBJ1-4,.,TRBV7-6,once,TGTGCCAGCAGCTTAGTTTCAGCGGGCTCCAATGAAAAACTGTTTTTT,CASSLVSAGSNEKLFF
TRBJ2-1,TRBD1,TRBV7-3,few,TGTGCCAGCAGCCCAAAGACAGGGGTCTATGAGCAGTTCTTC,CASSPKTGVYEQFF
TRBJ1-2,.,TRBV5-8,.,TGTGCCAGCAGCCAGGAAAACTATGGCTACACCTTC,CASSQENYGYTF
TRBJ1-2,.,TRBV18,.,TGTGCCAGCTCACCACTGCCCGGACAGTGGAACTATGGCTACACCTTC,CASSPLPGQWNYGYTF
TRBJ1-5,.,TRBV10-3,few,TGTGCCATCAGGGCGGACAATCAGCCCCAGCATTTT,CAIRADNQPQHF